These T cell receptor beta chains were read from a single sample in a study of blood T cell repertoires in COVID-19. Assay: immunoSEQ multiplex PCR; the TCRdb copy retains only in-frame clones and omits some. This sample has roughly 150,000 clones; roughly 84% occur once, and the top ten carry roughly a tenth. The sequenced material came from peripheral blood. These TCRs come from a woman aged 80 or over with active or convalescent COVID-19. Each CDR3 is given with its conserved first and last residue. The order of the fields is CDR3 DNA, CDR3 protein, D gene, V gene, J gene, clone size, CDR3 length. The D gene is left open where the match is weak. Not all rows give a size; the values are once, few, many and, for expanded clones, a class.

TGTGCCAGTACCCGACAGGGTACGCTCTATGGCTACACCTTC,CASTRQGTLYGYTF,TRBD1,TRBV19,TRBJ1-2,-,14
TGTGCCAGCAGTGAAGCGATCAATCACGCGGGTGAAAAACTGTTTTTT,CASSEAINHAGEKLFF,-,TRBV2,TRBJ1-4,-,16
TGTGCCATCAGTGAGTCCGGGTTAAACACCAAATACAATGAGCAGTTCTTC,CAISESGLNTKYNEQFF,-,TRBV10-3,TRBJ2-1,few,17
TGTGCCAGCTCACCACGGGCGGGAAACACAGATACGCAGTATTTT,CASSPRAGNTDTQYF,-,TRBV18,TRBJ2-3,-,15
TGTGCCAGCAGCGATGGCCCTAGCGGATTCACAGATACGCAGTATTTT,CASSDGPSGFTDTQYF,TRBD2,TRBV5-6,TRBJ2-3,-,16
TGTGCCAGCAGTTTCGGGAGTCAGCCCCAGCATTTT,CASSFGSQPQHF,-,TRBV12-3/TRBV12-4,TRBJ1-5,-,12
TGCGCCAGCAGCTTGGGGGACAGGGGTAATGAAAAACTGTTTTTT,CASSLGDRGNEKLFF,TRBD1,TRBV5-1,TRBJ1-4,-,15
TGTGCCAGCCGGGCGGGAGGGCCCAGGTTGTACGAGCAGTACTTC,CASRAGGPRLYEQYF,TRBD2,TRBV2,TRBJ2-7,-,15
TGTGCCAGCCGGGGGGGGCCCCTTGGAGAAAAACTGTTTTTT,CASRGGPLGEKLFF,-,TRBV28,TRBJ1-4,-,14
TGTGCCAGCAGCCAGGGCCCGGGAACCGGCTACGAGCAGTACTTC,CASSQGPGTGYEQYF,-,TRBV4-2,TRBJ2-7,few,15
TGTGCCAGCAGAGAAGAACTTACCAAAAACATTCAGTACTTC,CASREELTKNIQYF,-,TRBV6-1,TRBJ2-4,-,14
TGTGCCTGGACCAAGGGACAGGGGGCGAACGAGCAGTACTTC,CAWTKGQGANEQYF,TRBD1,TRBV30,TRBJ2-7,-,14
TGTGCCTGTATTCCGGTCCCCAGGGTAGCGGGGGGAACCGGGGAGCTGTTTTTT,CACIPVPRVAGGTGELFF,TRBD2,TRBV30,TRBJ2-2,-,18
TGTGCCAGCTCACATGACCCGGGACAGGGAATGAACACCATATATTTT,CASSHDPGQGMNTIYF,TRBD1,TRBV18,TRBJ1-3,-,16
TGTGCCAGTAGTATCCCCGGGAGGGACACCGGGGAGCTGTTTTTT,CASSIPGRDTGELFF,TRBD2,TRBV19,TRBJ2-2,few,15
TGTGCCAGCAGTAGACCACAGGGGGCGCGGGAAAAACTGTTTTTT,CASSRPQGAREKLFF,TRBD1,TRBV28,TRBJ1-4,-,15
TGCGCCAGCAGCTTGGGACAGGGCCCTACTGAAGCTTTCTTT,CASSLGQGPTEAFF,TRBD1,TRBV5-1,TRBJ1-1,-,14
TGCGCCAGCAGTCAGGGGACAGGCTCTAACTATGGCTACACCTTC,CASSQGTGSNYGYTF,TRBD1,TRBV23-1,TRBJ1-2,-,15
TGTGCCACCAGTGACACGGGACAGGGACACTATGGCTACACCTTC,CATSDTGQGHYGYTF,TRBD1,TRBV24-1,TRBJ1-2,-,15
TGCAGTGCTAGTGGGATGGCTAGCGGGAACAATGAGCAGTTCTTC,CSASGMASGNNEQFF,TRBD2,TRBV20-1,TRBJ2-1,-,15
TGTGCCAGCAGCAGGTCCCAAGAGACCCAGTACTTC,CASSRSQETQYF,-,TRBV6-5,TRBJ2-5,once,12
TGTGCCAGCAGCCAAGAGGGGACAGGGAAATATGGCTACACCTTC,CASSQEGTGKYGYTF,TRBD1,TRBV3-1/TRBV3-2,TRBJ1-2,-,15
TGCAGTGCTAGTAGAACTAGCGGCGAGGGAGAGCAGTACTTC,CSASRTSGEGEQYF,TRBD2,TRBV20-1,TRBJ2-7,-,14
TGTGCCAGCAGCAGGGACAGTAATCAGCCCCAGCATTTT,CASSRDSNQPQHF,TRBD1,TRBV6-2/TRBV6-3,TRBJ1-5,-,13
TGTGCCAGCAGTGGCGGGACTAGTTACAATGAGCAGTTCTTC,CASSGGTSYNEQFF,TRBD2,TRBV2,TRBJ2-1,-,14
TGTGCCGGGAGGGGGACAGGGGTCTACGAGCAGTACTTC,CAGRGTGVYEQYF,TRBD1,TRBV30,TRBJ2-7,-,13
TGCGCCAGCAGCCTGGAGGGACAGGGGGCGCAGGGCTACACCTTC,CASSLEGQGAQGYTF,TRBD1,TRBV5-1,TRBJ1-2,few,15
TGTGCCAGCAGCTTGGAACAGACCTCCCTATGGTACCAGTACTTC,CASSLEQTSLWYQYF,-,TRBV5-8,TRBJ2-7,-,15
TGTGCCAGCAGAAACCACGGGACGGAGGGAGAGACCCAGTACTTC,CASRNHGTEGETQYF,-,TRBV7-9,TRBJ2-5,-,15
TGTGCCAGTAGTATCCTTGCGCCCTCCTACAATGAGCAGTTCTTC,CASSILAPSYNEQFF,-,TRBV19,TRBJ2-1,-,15
TGTGCCATCAGCACACTAGCGGGAGTCACAGATACGCAGTATTTT,CAISTLAGVTDTQYF,TRBD2,TRBV10-3,TRBJ2-3,-,15
TGTGCCAGTAGTAGCACAGGGGCTCAAGAGACCCAGTACTTC,CASSSTGAQETQYF,TRBD1,TRBV19,TRBJ2-5,-,14
TGTGCCAGCAGCCCCTACGACCGGGACAAGAACACTGAAGCTTTCTTT,CASSPYDRDKNTEAFF,-,TRBV11-2,TRBJ1-1,-,16
TGTGCCAGCAGTGAAAAACAGGGTTGCACCGGGGAGCTGTTTTTT,CASSEKQGCTGELFF,-,TRBV6-4,TRBJ2-2,-,15
TGTGCCAGCAGTTACCTCGGGGAGACCGCCTACAATGAGCAGTTCTTC,CASSYLGETAYNEQFF,-,TRBV6-5,TRBJ2-1,-,16
TGTGCCAGCAGCTCTAGCGGCCACTACGAGCAGTACTTC,CASSSSGHYEQYF,TRBD2,TRBV7-2,TRBJ2-7,-,13
TGTGCCAGCTCACCACAGCAAGATACGCAGTATTTT,CASSPQQDTQYF,-,TRBV18,TRBJ2-3,few,12
TGTGCCTGGATTTCTACCCGGACACCAAATAATTCACCCCTCCACTTT,CAWISTRTPNNSPLHF,-,TRBV30,TRBJ1-6,-,16
TGTGCCAGTAGTCGGGACAGGGCAAGTGAAAAACTGTTTTTT,CASSRDRASEKLFF,TRBD1,TRBV19,TRBJ1-4,-,14
TGTGCCAGCGGCCGAAATGGGGGCGGGGGCACCGGGGAGCTGTTTTTT,CASGRNGGGGTGELFF,-,TRBV9,TRBJ2-2,few,16
TGTGCCATCAGTGACCGGGATCAGCCCCAGCATTTT,CAISDRDQPQHF,-,TRBV10-3,TRBJ1-5,-,12
TGTGCCAGCATCCCCCTAGCGGGAGGGTACAACGAGCAGTACTTC,CASIPLAGGYNEQYF,TRBD2,TRBV5-5,TRBJ2-7,-,15
TGTGCCACCAGCTACCGGACAGGACCTAACTATGGCTACACCTTC,CATSYRTGPNYGYTF,TRBD1,TRBV15,TRBJ1-2,-,15
TGTGCCAGCAGCCAAGATCCTAATCAGCCCCAGCATTTT,CASSQDPNQPQHF,-,TRBV3-1/TRBV3-2,TRBJ1-5,-,13
TGTGCCAGCAGCCCCTACGGCGCGGGAGGGCCAAATACGCAGTATTTT,CASSPYGAGGPNTQYF,TRBD2,TRBV11-2,TRBJ2-3,-,16
TGTGCCACCAATAACAGGGCGCGGAACACTGAAGCTTTCTTT,CATNNRARNTEAFF,-,TRBV19,TRBJ1-1,-,14
TGTGCCAGCAGCCATATGAGGGACAGGGGAACTGGGGCCAACGTCCTGACTTTC,CASSHMRDRGTGANVLTF,TRBD1,TRBV14,TRBJ2-6,-,18